This TCR beta chain derives from a study of breast tumors, draining lymph nodes, adjacent tissues. TCRdb re-analysed the multiplex PCR reads in MiXCR, keeping a single row per CDR3 protein. The data contain about 35,000 distinct CDR3 sequences, over 30% of them seen just once; the ten biggest clones take up about a tenth. This clonotype was seen just once. Trimming cost V 7 bases and J 5 bases, with 18 bases left between them. The CDR3 is made up of 14 amino acids. The chain couples TRBV12-3 or TRBV12-4 to TRBJ2-7; TRBD1 might be the D (7 bases). The TCR was taken from a female donor with breast cancer. Some clones in this sample may be carry-over from other donors' samples. Material: breast tumor tissue. The CDR3 spells CASTRGRGRNEQYF. The CDR3 nucleotides are TGTGCCAGCACGAGGGGCAGGGGGAGGAACGAGCAGTACTTC.